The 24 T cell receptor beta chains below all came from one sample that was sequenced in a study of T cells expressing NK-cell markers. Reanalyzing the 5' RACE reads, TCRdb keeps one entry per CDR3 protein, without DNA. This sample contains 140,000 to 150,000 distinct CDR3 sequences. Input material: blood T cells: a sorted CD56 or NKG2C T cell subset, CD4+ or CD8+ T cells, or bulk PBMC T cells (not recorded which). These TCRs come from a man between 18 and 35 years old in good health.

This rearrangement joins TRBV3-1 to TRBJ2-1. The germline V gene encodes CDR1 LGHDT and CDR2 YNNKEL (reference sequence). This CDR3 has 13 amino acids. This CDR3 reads CASSGDSYNEQFF.

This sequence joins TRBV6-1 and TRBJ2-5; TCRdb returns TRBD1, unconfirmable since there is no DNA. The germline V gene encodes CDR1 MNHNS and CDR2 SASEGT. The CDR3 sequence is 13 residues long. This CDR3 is CATKPGGEETQYF.

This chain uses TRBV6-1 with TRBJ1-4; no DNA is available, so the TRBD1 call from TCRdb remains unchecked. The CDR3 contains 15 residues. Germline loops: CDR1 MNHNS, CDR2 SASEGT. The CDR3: CASRPRDSLNEKLFF.

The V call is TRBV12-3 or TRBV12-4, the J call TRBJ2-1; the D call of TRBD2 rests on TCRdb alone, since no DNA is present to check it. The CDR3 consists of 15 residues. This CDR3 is CASRLTGLAGDEQFF.

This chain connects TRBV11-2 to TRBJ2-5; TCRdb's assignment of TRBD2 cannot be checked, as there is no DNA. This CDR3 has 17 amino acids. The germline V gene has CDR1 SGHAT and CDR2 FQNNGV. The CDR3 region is CASSLRGGLAGVETQYF.

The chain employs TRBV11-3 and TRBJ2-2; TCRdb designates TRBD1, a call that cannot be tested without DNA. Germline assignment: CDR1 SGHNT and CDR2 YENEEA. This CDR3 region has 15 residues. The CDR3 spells CASRLRGSNTGELFF.

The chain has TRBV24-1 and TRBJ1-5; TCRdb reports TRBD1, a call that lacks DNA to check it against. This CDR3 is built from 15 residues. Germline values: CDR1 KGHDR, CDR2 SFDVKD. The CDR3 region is CATSDRTGGGQPQHF.

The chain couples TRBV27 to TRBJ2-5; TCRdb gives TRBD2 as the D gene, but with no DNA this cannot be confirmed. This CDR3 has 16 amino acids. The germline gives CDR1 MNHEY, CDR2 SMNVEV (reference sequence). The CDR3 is CASSFGTSGPRETQYF.

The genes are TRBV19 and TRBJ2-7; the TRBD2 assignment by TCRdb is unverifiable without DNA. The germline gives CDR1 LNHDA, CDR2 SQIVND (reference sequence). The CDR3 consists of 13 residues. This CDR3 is CASSINLRDEQYF.

The CDR3 sequence: CAISESEDTQYF. The J gene is TRBJ2-3, the V gene TRBV10-3. CDR3 size: 12 residues. Looked up from germline, CDR1 is ENHRY and CDR2 is SYGVKD.

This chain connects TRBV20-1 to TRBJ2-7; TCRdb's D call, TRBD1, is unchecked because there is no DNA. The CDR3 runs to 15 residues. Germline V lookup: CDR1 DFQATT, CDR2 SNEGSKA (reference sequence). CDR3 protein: CSARGGRDRVLEQYF.

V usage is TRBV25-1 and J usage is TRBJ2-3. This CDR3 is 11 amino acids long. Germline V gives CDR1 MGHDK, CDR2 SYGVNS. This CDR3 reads CASQFTDTQYF. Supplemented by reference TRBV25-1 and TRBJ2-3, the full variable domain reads EADIYQTPRYLVIGTGKKITLECSQTMGHDKMYWYQQDPGMELHLIHYSYGVNSTEKGDLSSESTVSRIRTEHFPLTLESARPSHTSQYLCASQFTDTQYFGPGTRLTVL.

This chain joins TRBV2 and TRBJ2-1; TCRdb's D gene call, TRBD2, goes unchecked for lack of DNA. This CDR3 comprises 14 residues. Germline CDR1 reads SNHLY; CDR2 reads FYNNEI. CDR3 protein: CASRAVAGHNEQFF.

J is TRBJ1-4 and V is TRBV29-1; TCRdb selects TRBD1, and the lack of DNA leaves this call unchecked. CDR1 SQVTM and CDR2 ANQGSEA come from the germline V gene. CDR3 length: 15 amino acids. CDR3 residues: CSVEDLRGANEKLFF.

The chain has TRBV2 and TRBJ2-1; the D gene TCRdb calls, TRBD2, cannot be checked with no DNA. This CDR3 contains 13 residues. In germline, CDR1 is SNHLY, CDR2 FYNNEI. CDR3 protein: CASKGLNYNEQFF.

CDR3 in amino acids: CASSYVTGATEAFF. The rearrangement links TRBV6-2 or TRBV6-3 to TRBJ1-1; absent DNA, TCRdb's TRBD1 call cannot be checked. The germline CDR1 and CDR2 sequences are MNHEY and SVGEGT. CDR3 length equals 14 residues.

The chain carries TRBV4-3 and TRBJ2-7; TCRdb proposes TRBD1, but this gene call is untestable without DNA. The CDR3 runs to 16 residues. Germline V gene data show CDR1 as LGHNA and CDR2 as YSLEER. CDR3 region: CASSQDRHTGAYEQYF.

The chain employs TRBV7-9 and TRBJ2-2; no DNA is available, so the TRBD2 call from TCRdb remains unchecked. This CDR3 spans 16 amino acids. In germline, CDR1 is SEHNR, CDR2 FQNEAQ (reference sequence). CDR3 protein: CASSLPPEGRTGELFF.

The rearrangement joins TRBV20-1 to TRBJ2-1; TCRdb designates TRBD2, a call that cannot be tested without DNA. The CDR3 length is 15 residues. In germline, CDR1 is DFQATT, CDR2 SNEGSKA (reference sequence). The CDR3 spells CSALPHRLTYNEQFF.

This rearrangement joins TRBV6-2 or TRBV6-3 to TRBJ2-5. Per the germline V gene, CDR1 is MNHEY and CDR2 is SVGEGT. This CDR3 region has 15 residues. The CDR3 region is CASSYWGRKQETQYF.

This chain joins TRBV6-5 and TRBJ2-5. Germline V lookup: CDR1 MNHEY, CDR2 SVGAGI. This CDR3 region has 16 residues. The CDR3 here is CASSSSGSEVGETQYF.

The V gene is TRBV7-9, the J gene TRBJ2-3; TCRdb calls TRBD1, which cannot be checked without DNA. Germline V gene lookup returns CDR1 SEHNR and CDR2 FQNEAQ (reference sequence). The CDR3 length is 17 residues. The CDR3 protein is CASSLEPGRLQVDTQYF. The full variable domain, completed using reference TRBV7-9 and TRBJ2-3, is DTGVSQNPRHKITKRGQNVTFRCDPISEHNRLYWYRQTLGQGPEFLTYFQNEAQLEKSRLLSDRFSAERPKGSFSTLEIQRTEQGDSAMYLCASSLEPGRLQVDTQYFGPGTRLTVL.

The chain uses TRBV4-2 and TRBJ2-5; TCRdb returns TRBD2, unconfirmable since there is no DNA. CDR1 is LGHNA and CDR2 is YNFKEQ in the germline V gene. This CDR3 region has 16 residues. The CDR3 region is CASSQDPAGGEETQYF.

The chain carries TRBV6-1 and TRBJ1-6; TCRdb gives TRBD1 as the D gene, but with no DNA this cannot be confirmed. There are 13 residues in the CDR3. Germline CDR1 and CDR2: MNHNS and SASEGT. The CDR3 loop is CAGLGAEDSPLHF.